This TCR beta chain was captured in a study of blood T cells in healthy people across ages. Primed by a sample-barcoded 5' primer and a J-beta primer mix, a second PCR proceeded for roughly 7 to 11 cycles. In TCRdb, the 5' RACE reads were re-called with MiXCR into one record per CDR3 protein. The sample has about 640,000 distinct CDR3 sequences, under 70% seen once; the top ten hold 30% to 45%. Per the germline V gene, CDR1 is PRHDT and CDR2 is FYEKMQ (reference sequence). Losses at the gene ends were 3 bases for V and 4 bases for J; bases not matched to a gene: 5. This CDR3 has 14 amino acids. The sample was blood. This chain uses TRBV13 with TRBJ1-1; 7 nucleotides agree with TRBD1. The TCR comes from a man between 60 and 70 years old in good health. The CDR3 protein is CASSFSGTVTEAFF. CDR3 coding DNA: TGTGCCAGCAGCTTCTCCGGGACAGTCACTGAAGCTTTCTTT.